The 23 T cell receptor beta chains below were found in one sample sequenced in a study of monozygotic twins with inflammatory bowel disease. TCRdb re-called the 5' RACE reads, yielding one record per CDR3 amino acid sequence without DNA. The sample data list approximately 400,000 distinct CDR3 sequences. Input material: blood. These TCRs come from a human donor with ulcerative colitis or Crohn's disease, or a healthy co-twin of an affected twin (not recorded which).

The rearrangement joins TRBV5-1 to TRBJ2-3; TCRdb calls TRBD2, which cannot be checked without DNA. There are 15 residues in the CDR3. Germline CDR1 and CDR2: SGHRS and YFSETQ. The CDR3 sequence is CASSLAGAVGDTQYF. Together with reference TRBV5-1 and TRBJ2-3, the CDR3 gives the full variable domain: KAGVTQTPRYLIKTRGQQVTLSCSPISGHRSVSWYQQTPGQGLQFLFEYFSETQRNKGNFPGRFSGRQFSNSRSEMNVSTLELGDSALYLCASSLAGAVGDTQYFGPGTRLTVL.

The rearrangement joins TRBV7-8 to TRBJ2-2; TCRdb calls TRBD2, which cannot be checked without DNA. The germline gives CDR1 SGHVS, CDR2 FQNEAQ. This CDR3 spans 16 amino acids. The CDR3 reads CASSLRTSGAHRELFF.

V is TRBV5-1 and J is TRBJ1-2; the TCRdb D gene call, TRBD1, has no DNA to confirm it. CDR3 length: 14 amino acids. Germline lookup yields CDR1 SGHRS and CDR2 YFSETQ. The CDR3 protein is CASSPGTGGSGYTF.

This chain connects TRBV4-3 to TRBJ2-4; the TCRdb D gene call, TRBD1, has no DNA to confirm it. The germline CDR1 and CDR2 sequences are LGHNA and YSLEER. CDR3 length equals 15 residues. The CDR3 sequence is CASSQVQGAENIQYF.

J is TRBJ1-1 and V is TRBV6-2 or TRBV6-3; TCRdb outputs TRBD1, but without DNA this stays unchecked. Germline CDR1 is MNHEY and CDR2 is SVGEGT. CDR3 length equals 14 residues. The CDR3 loop is CASGSRDRGTEAFF.

The chain carries TRBV10-3 and TRBJ2-4; the TCRdb D gene call, TRBD1, has no DNA to confirm it. CDR1 ENHRY and CDR2 SYGVKD come from the germline V gene. The CDR3 loop spans 13 amino acids. CDR3 loop: CAISENREVIQYF.

The chain recombines TRBV30 with TRBJ1-2. Looked up from germline, CDR1 is GTSNPN and CDR2 is SVGIG (reference sequence). This CDR3 is 12 amino acids long. CDR3 residues: CAWSVVTGGYTF.

The chain combines TRBV10-3 with TRBJ1-4; with no DNA, the TCRdb D assignment of TRBD1 cannot be verified. The V gene's germline CDR1 is ENHRY and CDR2 SYGVKD. The CDR3 contains 15 residues. The chain's CDR3 is CAIRATGGGNEKLFF.

The chain links TRBV7-9 to TRBJ1-2; TCRdb proposes TRBD1, but this gene call is untestable without DNA. The CDR3 is 13 residues long. CDR1 is SEHNR and CDR2 is FQNEAQ in the germline V gene (reference sequence). CDR3: CASSPLGDTGYTF.

V usage is TRBV18 and J usage is TRBJ2-7; TCRdb calls TRBD1, which cannot be checked without DNA. The CDR3 sequence is 15 residues long. Germline CDR1 reads KGHSH; CDR2 reads LQKENI. CDR3 residues: CASSTMTGSQDEQYF.

V usage is TRBV20-1 and J usage is TRBJ2-3. CDR1 is DFQATT and CDR2 is SNEGSKA in the germline V gene (reference sequence). The CDR3 consists of 16 residues. This CDR3 reads CSASTLAGFSTDTQYF.

This rearrangement joins TRBV5-1 to TRBJ2-1. Per the germline V gene, CDR1 is SGHRS and CDR2 is YFSETQ. The CDR3 loop spans 12 amino acids. CDR3 loop: CASSSRFNEQFF.

The CDR3 region is CASSQALVGEQYF. The chain carries TRBV3-1 and TRBJ2-7; the D call of TRBD2 rests on TCRdb alone, since no DNA is present to check it. Germline CDR1 reads LGHDT; CDR2 reads YNNKEL (reference sequence). The CDR3 extends over 13 amino acids.

The chain uses TRBV30 and TRBJ1-4; TCRdb reports TRBD1, a call that lacks DNA to check it against. The CDR3 totals 14 residues. Germline lookup yields CDR1 GTSNPN and CDR2 SVGIG (reference sequence). CDR3 sequence: CAWSVGGANEKLFF.

The rearrangement uses TRBV12-3 or TRBV12-4 and TRBJ1-5; TCRdb names TRBD1, which stays unverified in the absence of DNA. CDR3 length equals 14 residues. Here the CDR3 reads CASTPDRENQPQHF.

The V gene is TRBV3-1, the J gene TRBJ2-5; as DNA is missing, the TRBD1 call by TCRdb cannot be tested. The germline V gene encodes CDR1 LGHDT and CDR2 YNNKEL (reference sequence). The CDR3 runs 14 residues. CDR3 in amino acids: CASSQRYREETQYF.

Here the CDR3 reads CASSQDPGPAYNEQFF. This rearrangement joins TRBV4-2 to TRBJ2-1; no DNA is available, so the TRBD2 call from TCRdb remains unchecked. The CDR3 covers 16 residues. Germline CDR1 reads LGHNA; CDR2 reads YNFKEQ.

This rearrangement joins TRBV6-1 to TRBJ1-3. Germline V gene sequence: CDR1 MNHNS, CDR2 SASEGT. CDR3 size: 14 residues. The CDR3 region is CASSGSNSGNTIYF.

The chain employs TRBV27 and TRBJ2-6. The CDR3 runs to 15 residues. Germline lookup yields CDR1 MNHEY and CDR2 SMNVEV (reference sequence). The CDR3 protein is CASSFDISGANVLTF.

The V and J genes are TRBV10-3 and TRBJ1-2. The CDR3 sequence is 13 residues long. CDR1 and CDR2 (germline): ENHRY, SYGVKD. CDR3 in amino acids: CAIREDDNYGYTF.

The CDR3 sequence: CASSFSGPSTGELFF. J is TRBJ2-2 and V is TRBV13; without DNA, the TCRdb call of TRBD2 cannot be checked. The V gene's germline CDR1 is PRHDT and CDR2 FYEKMQ (reference sequence). The CDR3 consists of 15 residues. The full variable domain, in which reference TRBV13 and TRBJ2-2 provide the parts outside the CDR3, is AAGVIQSPRHLIKEKRETATLKCYPIPRHDTVYWYQQGPGQDPQFLISFYEKMQSDKGSIPDRFSAQQFSDYHSELNMSSLELGDSALYFCASSFSGPSTGELFFGEGSRLTVL.

The V call is TRBV6-2 or TRBV6-3, the J call TRBJ2-2; the D gene TCRdb calls, TRBD1, cannot be checked with no DNA. Germline CDR1 MNHEY, CDR2 SVGEGT. This CDR3 is 15 amino acids long. CDR3: CASRPPYRRTGELFF.

V gene TRBV20-1 combines with J gene TRBJ2-4; absent DNA, TCRdb's TRBD1 call cannot be checked. The CDR3 consists of 12 residues. Germline V gene sequence: CDR1 DFQATT, CDR2 SNEGSKA (reference sequence). Here the CDR3 reads CSARDLGGAGYF.